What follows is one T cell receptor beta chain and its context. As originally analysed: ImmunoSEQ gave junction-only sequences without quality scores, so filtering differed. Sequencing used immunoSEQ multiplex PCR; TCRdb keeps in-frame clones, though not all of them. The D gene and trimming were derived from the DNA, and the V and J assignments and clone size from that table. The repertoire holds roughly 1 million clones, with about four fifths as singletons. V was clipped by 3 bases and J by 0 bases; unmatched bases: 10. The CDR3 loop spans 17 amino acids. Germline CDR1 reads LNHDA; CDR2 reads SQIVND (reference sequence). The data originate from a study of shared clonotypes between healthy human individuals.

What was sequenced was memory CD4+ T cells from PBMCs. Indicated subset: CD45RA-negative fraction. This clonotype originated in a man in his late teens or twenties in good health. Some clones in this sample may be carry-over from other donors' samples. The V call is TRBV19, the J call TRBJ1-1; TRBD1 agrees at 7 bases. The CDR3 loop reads CASSMNRGRTMNTEAFF. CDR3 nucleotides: TGTGCCAGTAGTATGAACAGGGGACGTACTATGAACACTGAAGCTTTCTTT.